This entry describes one T cell receptor (beta chain). Clones were read by immunoSEQ multiplex PCR, and TCRdb kept only the in-frame ones, dropping some. The data hold just under 350,000 clones, with around four fifths observed a single time. This record comes from a study of shared clonotypes between healthy human individuals. This CDR3 spans 12 amino acids. CDR1 is LNHDA and CDR2 is SQIVND in the germline V gene (reference sequence). The V gene end was trimmed by 6 bases and the J gene end by 6 bases; junction bases not matched to a gene: 1. The source of this sequence is a man aged 25-45 years in good health. This chain joins TRBV19 and TRBJ1-5; 8 positions match TRBD1. Sequenced sample: memory CD4+ T cells sorted from blood. The sample's subset: CD45RA-negative fraction. The CDR3 DNA follows: TGTGCCAGTAGAACAGGGGGTCAGCCCCAGCATTTT. It codes for CASRTGGQPQHF. The full variable domain, its missing parts supplied by reference TRBV19 and TRBJ1-5, is DGGITQSPKYLFRKEGQNVTLSCEQNLNHDAMYWYRQDPGQGLRLIYYSQIVNDFQKGDIAEGYSVSREKKESFPLTVTSAQKNPTAFYLCASRTGGQPQHFGDGTRLSIL.